Below, 21 T cell receptor beta chains from the same sample are listed, as sequenced in a study of blood T cell repertoires in COVID-19. TCRdb keeps only in-frame clones here, not all; method: immunoSEQ multiplex PCR. The data hold around 4,800 clones, with around 73% observed a single time. The sample taken for sequencing was peripheral blood. The receptors originated from a human donor in a cohort sampled during active COVID-19.

The chain joins TRBV25-1 to TRBJ2-7, with 9 bases matching TRBD1. Unmatched junction bases numbered 10, after V lost 3 bases and J lost 7 bases. This CDR3 has 15 amino acids. Germline loops: CDR1 MGHDK, CDR2 SYGVNS. The CDR3 sequence is CASSELGTGLWEQYF. In DNA, the CDR3 is TGTGCCAGCAGTGAGCTGGGGACAGGGTTATGGGAGCAGTACTTC.

The chain uses TRBV4-1 and TRBJ1-2, with TRBD1 matching over 7 bases. The ends lost 1 base at V and 0 bases at J; junction bases unmatched: 8. The germline V gene has CDR1 MGHRA and CDR2 YSYEKL. The CDR3 is 17 residues long. The CDR3 reads CASSQAATGATNYGYTF. CDR3 nucleotides: TGCGCCAGCAGCCAAGCGGCAACAGGGGCTACTAACTATGGCTACACCTTC.

This clone was seen only a few times. This chain joins TRBV20-1 and TRBJ1-2; D is uncertain. The CDR3 has 11 residues. CDR1 and CDR2 from the germline V gene are DFQATT and SNEGSKA (reference sequence). The V gene lost 5 bases and the J gene lost 1 base, with 5 bases spanning the gap. The CDR3 DNA follows: TGCAGTGCTCGTATTAACTATGGCTACACCTTC. Its translation is CSARINYGYTF.

This clone was detected a few times. The chain links TRBV4-3 to TRBJ1-1; D possibly corresponds to TRBD1 (5 bases). V was cut by 1 base and J by 4 bases, with 13 bases left in between. The CDR3 totals 15 residues. Per the germline V gene, CDR1 is LGHNA and CDR2 is YSLEER. CDR3 region: CASSQGADSGTEAFF. Here the CDR3 DNA reads TGCGCCAGCAGCCAAGGAGCAGACAGTGGCACTGAAGCTTTCTTT.

The chain uses TRBV9 and TRBJ1-1; D not certain. V lost 4 bases and J 0 bases, leaving 13 bases between the germline ends. The CDR3 length is 15 residues. CDR1 SGDLS and CDR2 YYNGEE come from the germline V gene. CDR3 loop: CASSIRGNMNTEAFF. The CDR3 DNA follows: TGTGCCAGCAGCATAAGAGGGAACATGAACACTGAAGCTTTCTTT.

This clone was seen a single time. Other nucleotide sequences from this sample produce the same CDR3. V gene TRBV7-6 combines with J gene TRBJ2-7; D not certain. The CDR3 is made up of 13 amino acids. Per the germline V gene, CDR1 is SGHVS and CDR2 is FNYEAQ. V lost 3 bases to trimming and J lost 4 bases, with 10 bases between them. The CDR3 is CASSFNPTYEQYF. Written as DNA, the CDR3 is TGTGCCAGCAGCTTTAATCCGACTTACGAGCAGTACTTC.

This clone is medium-sized in the sample. This chain connects TRBV7-2 to TRBJ1-2, with TRBD1 matching 7 bases. Germline CDR1 SGHTA, CDR2 FQGNSA. This CDR3 is 14 amino acids long. With 2 bases clipped from V and 6 bases from J, the junction kept 6 bases outside the gene matches. The CDR3 DNA reads TGTGCCAGCAGCTTAAGGGGGCAGGGGAATGGCTACACCTTC. It is translated as CASSLRGQGNGYTF. Full variable domain (outside the CDR3, taken from reference TRBV7-2 and TRBJ1-2): GAGVSQSPSNKVTEKGKDVELRCDPISGHTALYWYRQSLGQGLEFLIYFQGNSAPDKSGLPSDRFSAERTGGSVSTLTIQRTQQEDSAVYLCASSLRGQGNGYTFGSGTRLTVV.

This chain joins TRBV7-6 and TRBJ1-5, with TRBD1 matching 9 bases. Germline CDR1 is SGHVS and CDR2 is FNYEAQ. V lost 6 bases to trimming and J lost 6 bases; unmatched junction nucleotides: 9. The CDR3 totals 15 residues. Here the CDR3 reads CASSRGTGNSQPQHF. As DNA, the CDR3 is TGTGCCAGCAGTCGTGGGACAGGGAATAGTCAGCCCCAGCATTTT.

V gene TRBV4-2 combines with J gene TRBJ1-2; 9 bases match TRBD1. V dropped 0 bases and J dropped 0; count of bases not matched to a gene: 20. Germline loops: CDR1 LGHNA, CDR2 YNFKEQ. CDR3 length: 22 amino acids. The CDR3 sequence is CASSQDPRTGGATPIANYGYTF. CDR3 sequence (DNA): TGTGCCAGCAGCCAAGATCCAAGAACAGGGGGCGCAACCCCAATAGCTAACTATGGCTACACCTTC.

V gene TRBV12-3 or TRBV12-4 combines with J gene TRBJ1-2; D ambiguous. Trimming stripped 7 bases from V and 4 bases from J, with 13 bases between. There are 13 residues in the CDR3. The CDR3 nucleotides are TGTGCCAGCATGCGGGGTCACACCTATGGCTACACCTTC. Translated, it gives CASMRGHTYGYTF.

The V and J genes are TRBV12-3 or TRBV12-4 and TRBJ1-1; D might be TRBD1 (6 bases). V lost 8 bases to trimming and J lost 2 bases, with 12 bases between them. CDR3 length: 13 amino acids. The CDR3 sequence is CASWNRANTEAFF. CDR3 nucleotides: TGTGCCAGCTGGAACAGGGCCAACACTGAAGCTTTCTTT.

The V call is TRBV5-1, the J call TRBJ1-2, with TRBD1 as a possible D gene (6 bases). Germline V gives CDR1 SGHRS, CDR2 YFSETQ. The CDR3 has 13 amino acids. V shed 4 bases and J shed 6 bases, with 13 bases lying between them. The CDR3 sequence is CASSITGNNGYTF. The DNA for the CDR3 is TGCGCCAGCAGCATAACAGGGAACAATGGCTACACCTTC.

This clone is medium-sized in the sample. The V call is TRBV4-1, the J call TRBJ2-5, with 7 bases that match TRBD1. Germline CDR1 MGHRA, CDR2 YSYEKL. The V gene end was trimmed by 5 bases and the J gene end by 2 bases; junction bases not matched to a gene: 5. This CDR3 spans 14 amino acids. The CDR3 spells CASSSRDRQETQYF. DNA of the CDR3: TGCGCCAGCAGCAGCCGGGACAGACAAGAGACCCAGTACTTC.

The DNA of the CDR3 is TGTGCCAGCAGTAGCGGTAGCGGGGGTTACAATGAGCAGTTCTTC. Translating it yields CASSSGSGGYNEQFF. This sequence joins TRBV6-4 and TRBJ2-1, with 9 nucleotides matching TRBD2. CDR3 length: 15 residues. CDR1 and CDR2 from the germline V gene are MRHNA and SNTAGT. The trim removed 5 bases at V and 4 bases at J, leaving 6 bases unmatched.

This clone was found once. This rearrangement joins TRBV10-3 to TRBJ1-1; 8 nucleotides match TRBD1. The CDR3 totals 14 residues. Trimming removed 4 bases from V and 5 bases from J; junction bases left unmatched: 6. CDR1 is ENHRY, CDR2 SYGVKD, per germline. The CDR3 region has the DNA TGTGCCATCAGTGGTCGGACAGGGAGGACTGAAGCTTTCTTT. Its protein product is CAISGRTGRTEAFF.

The chain is built from TRBV4-1 and TRBJ1-4; 7 nucleotides align to TRBD1. V dropped 4 bases and J dropped 0; count of bases not matched to a gene: 14. Germline V gives CDR1 MGHRA, CDR2 YSYEKL. CDR3 length: 19 amino acids. The CDR3 reads CASSRRGLVEVATNEKLFF. The CDR3 region has the DNA TGCGCCAGCAGCCGAAGGGGGCTGGTCGAAGTTGCAACTAATGAAAAACTGTTTTTT.

The chain combines TRBV19 with TRBJ1-2, with D perhaps TRBD1 (6 bases). The length of the CDR3 is 15 residues. The germline CDR1 and CDR2 sequences are LNHDA and SQIVND (reference sequence). V gave up 5 bases and J gave up 5 bases, with 18 bases separating them. The CDR3 loop is CASSLNRERGYGYTF. The CDR3 DNA is TGTGCCAGTAGTCTCAACAGGGAACGAGGTTATGGCTACACCTTC.

The CDR3 region is CASSPGGVSGGHGYTF. In nucleotides, the CDR3 is TGTGCCAGCAGCCCGGGGGGAGTCTCCGGGGGGCATGGCTACACCTTC. The chain combines TRBV7-2 with TRBJ1-2, with D tentatively TRBD1 (6 bases). The CDR3 length is 16 residues. Between the trimmed V and J ends, which lost 5 bases and 6 bases, there was a span of 22 bases. CDR1 is SGHTA and CDR2 is FQGNSA in the germline V gene. The full variable domain, with the rest looked up from reference TRBV7-2 and TRBJ1-2, is GAGVSQSPSNKVTEKGKDVELRCDPISGHTALYWYRQSLGQGLEFLIYFQGNSAPDKSGLPSDRFSAERTGGSVSTLTIQRTQQEDSAVYLCASSPGGVSGGHGYTFGSGTRLTVV.

This chain connects TRBV7-9 to TRBJ1-1; 9 bases match TRBD1. The ends lost 5 bases at V and 6 bases at J; junction bases unmatched: 10. This CDR3 contains 15 residues. Germline CDR1 is SEHNR and CDR2 is FQNEAQ (reference sequence). The CDR3 DNA reads TGTGCCAGCAGCCCGGGACAGGGTCGTTTGTCTGAAGCTTTCTTT. This gives the protein CASSPGQGRLSEAFF.

CDR3 in DNA: TGTGCCAGCAGCTTAACTCCAGGGTTTGGCGAGCAGTACTTC. This codes for CASSLTPGFGEQYF. The rearrangement links TRBV7-8 to TRBJ2-7, with a tentative D call TRBD1 (5 bases). V was pared by 2 bases and J by 6 bases, with 14 bases between. The CDR3 is 14 amino acids. Germline V CDR1 and CDR2: SGHVS, FQNEAQ. Full variable domain (rest looked up from reference TRBV7-8 and TRBJ2-7): GAGVSQSPRYKVAKRGQDVALRCDPISGHVSLFWYQQALGQGPEFLTYFQNEAQLDKSGLPSDRFFAERPEGSVSTLKIQRTQQEDSAVYLCASSLTPGFGEQYFGPGTRLTVT.

The gene calls are TRBV7-2 and TRBJ2-7; a possible D gene is TRBD2 (5 bases). Per the germline V gene, CDR1 is SGHTA and CDR2 is FQGNSA. The CDR3 consists of 12 residues. Trimming removed 5 bases at V and 3 bases at J, with 8 bases between. The CDR3 coding sequence is TGTGCCAGCAGCATCCGGGGCTACGAGCAGTACTTC. It encodes CASSIRGYEQYF.